Below are 14 T cell receptor beta chains sequenced from a single sample in a study of T cells in Graves' hyperthyroidism and ophthalmopathy. Template material for amplifying TCR beta CDR3 regions consisted of RNA transcripts. The HTBI primer set was used in a first-round RT-PCR of the TCR CDR3. TCRdb redid the calling of the multiplex PCR reads with MiXCR, one entry per CDR3 protein. The repertoire includes 250,000 or so distinct CDR3 sequences, more than 12% of them detected once, and approximately 12% sits in the top ten. Sequenced material: blood. The receptor source for this set is a woman aged 40 to 49 with Graves' hyperthyroidism that later progressed to Graves' ophthalmopathy.

This clonotype was counted at least ten times. This rearrangement joins TRBV4-2 to TRBJ2-1; possibly TRBD1 for D (5 bases). V was cut by 1 base and J by 10 bases, with 8 bases left in between. CDR1 LGHNA and CDR2 YNFKEQ come from the germline V gene. The CDR3 covers 12 residues. CDR3 DNA sequence: TGTGCCAGCAGCCAAGTGACAGTCGAGCAGTTCTTC. Protein product: CASSQVTVEQFF.

The chain has TRBV28 and TRBJ1-4; 9 bases are a match to TRBD1. Germline V gene data show CDR1 as MDHEN and CDR2 as SYDVKM. Trimming took 5 bases from V and 3 from J; bases not matched to a gene: 4. The CDR3 covers 15 residues. CDR3 bases: TGTGCCAGCAGTCCGGGACAGGGAGCTAATGAAAAACTGTTTTTT. It codes for CASSPGQGANEKLFF.

This clonotype was detected ten times or more. J is TRBJ2-7 and V is TRBV28; D remains ambiguous. V was clipped by 1 base and J by 5 bases, with 12 bases between them. The germline CDR1 and CDR2 sequences are MDHEN and SYDVKM. This CDR3 is built from 14 residues. CDR3 DNA sequence: TGTGCCAGCAGTTTATATAACTATTTGCACGAGCAGTACTTC. Translated: CASSLYNYLHEQYF.

The table lists this clonotype with many counts. The junction does not match germline at one end; this may be a read error. The genes are TRBV5-5 and TRBJ2-7; TRBD2 aligns across 8 bases. Per the germline V gene, CDR1 is SGHKS and CDR2 is YYEKEE (reference sequence). The CDR3 length is 16 residues. The CDR3 DNA reads TGTGCCAGCAGTCCGGTCCTACTAGCGGAGAAGGACGAGCAGTGCTTC. This encodes CASSPVLLAEKDEQCF. The full variable domain, rest sourced from reference TRBV5-5 and TRBJ2-7, is DAGVTQSPTHLIKTRGQQVTLRCSPISGHKSVSWYQQVLGQGPQFIFQYYEKEERGRGNFPDRFSARQFPNYSSELNVNALLLGDSALYLCASSPVLLAEKDEQCFGPGTRLTVT.

In this sample, this clonotype turned up a few times. J is TRBJ2-5 and V is TRBV2; 11 bases map to TRBD2. The CDR3 length is 15 residues. After removal of 6 bases from V and 5 bases from J, the junction contained 8 bases not matched to a gene. Germline values: CDR1 SNHLY, CDR2 FYNNEI. The chain's CDR3 is CASRRPLAGVETQYF. The CDR3 coding sequence is TGTGCCAGCAGGAGACCACTAGCGGGAGTGGAGACCCAGTACTTC.

The sample holds many counts of this clonotype. V is TRBV3-1 and J is TRBJ2-2; D remains unclear. Germline assignment: CDR1 LGHDT and CDR2 YNNKEL (reference sequence). The V end lost 4 bases, the J end lost 4 bases, and 7 bases lay between the germline ends. This CDR3 is 13 amino acids long. The CDR3 is CASSRSFTGELFF. The CDR3 region has the DNA TGTGCCAGCAGCCGGAGTTTCACCGGGGAGCTGTTTTTT.

This clonotype was seen repeatedly, ten times or more. The chain uses TRBV10-1 and TRBJ1-1; D remains unclear. V was trimmed by 7 bases and J by 1 base, leaving 10 bases between them. Germline V gene lookup returns CDR1 WNHNN and CDR2 SYGVQD (reference sequence). CDR3 size: 13 residues. CDR3 bases: TGCGCCAGCACACTAGGGCCGAACACTGAAGCTTTCTTT. Its protein product is CASTLGPNTEAFF.

This clonotype was seen many times. The chain links TRBV18 to TRBJ2-7; TRBD2 is a possible D gene (5 bases). V shed 3 bases and J shed 5 bases, with 20 bases lying between them. CDR1 KGHSH and CDR2 LQKENI come from the germline V gene. This CDR3 comprises 16 residues. CDR3 in amino acids: CASSPGWGVGSDEQYF. CDR3 in DNA: TGTGCCAGCTCACCCGGGTGGGGAGTCGGTAGCGACGAGCAGTACTTC.

This clonotype showed up many times. The V gene is TRBV4-1, the J gene TRBJ1-4; 9 nucleotides align to TRBD1. V dropped 4 bases and J dropped 8; count of bases not matched to a gene: 5. CDR3 length equals 14 residues. CDR1 and CDR2 from the germline V gene are MGHRA and YSYEKL. The CDR3 here is CASSPWTGAEKLFF. The DNA of the CDR3 is TGCGCCAGCAGCCCCTGGACAGGGGCCGAAAAACTGTTTTTT.

At least ten counts were recorded for this clonotype. V is TRBV5-5 and J is TRBJ2-7, with D possibly TRBD1 on 5 matching bases. The V gene's germline CDR1 is SGHKS and CDR2 YYEKEE (reference sequence). The germline V and J ends were trimmed by 4 bases and 3 bases, with 20 bases remaining between them. The CDR3 runs to 16 residues. CDR3 nucleotide sequence: TGTGCCAGCAGCAACTACCGGACGCCAGGGCTCTACGAGCAGTACTTC. This codes for CASSNYRTPGLYEQYF.

This clonotype has ten or more counts. This chain links TRBV13 with TRBJ2-7; tentatively, D is TRBD1 (7 bases). The germline V gene has CDR1 PRHDT and CDR2 FYEKMQ (reference sequence). V was shortened by 5 bases and J by 6 bases, with 17 bases between the two germline ends. The CDR3 spans 14 residues. This CDR3 reads CASSLIQGGGEQYF. The CDR3, as DNA: TGTGCCAGCAGCCTCATCCAGGGGGGCGGCGAGCAGTACTTC.

At least ten counts were recorded for this clonotype. This sequence joins TRBV13 and TRBJ2-3; D unclear. The length of the CDR3 is 15 residues. V lost 1 base to trimming and J lost 0 bases, with 8 bases between them. CDR1 PRHDT and CDR2 FYEKMQ come from the germline V gene (reference sequence). In DNA, the CDR3 is TGTGCCAGCAGCTTAGTTCCGGCTAGCACAGATACGCAGTATTTT. Residues: CASSLVPASTDTQYF.

This clonotype occurred a few times. The chain uses TRBV20-1 and TRBJ2-5; D call uncertain. V was clipped by 6 bases and J by 2 bases, with 16 bases between them. This CDR3 region has 14 residues. Germline V gene data show CDR1 as DFQATT and CDR2 as SNEGSKA (reference sequence). This CDR3 is CSAPVSARQETQYF. The CDR3 DNA sequence: TGCAGTGCACCCGTGAGCGCTCGTCAAGAGACCCAGTACTTC.

This clonotype occurred many times. The chain carries TRBV7-2 and TRBJ2-7; TRBD2 might be the D (6 bases). The CDR3 sequence is 14 residues long. Looked up from germline, CDR1 is SGHTA and CDR2 is FQGNSA. V was cut by 0 bases and J by 3 bases, with 9 bases left in between. The CDR3 nucleotides read TGTGCCAGCAGCTTAGCTAGCGGAGTCTACGAGCAGTACTTC. Translated: CASSLASGVYEQYF.